These 23 T cell receptor beta chains were all obtained from the same sample, sequenced in a study of shared clonotypes between healthy human individuals. Profiled with immunoSEQ multiplex PCR; TCRdb holds only in-frame clones, not every one. The table lists 1,400,000 or so clones, around 98.5% of them singletons. The sequencing sample was made of naive CD4+ T cells sorted from blood. Subset here: CD45RA+ positively selected. Receptors were obtained from a man aged 25-45 years in good health.

Comments on this clone: This sample includes further DNA sequences coding for the same CDR3. The chain employs TRBV7-9 and TRBJ2-3, with unresolved D. Per germline, CDR1 SEHNR and CDR2 FQNEAQ (reference sequence). Trimming shortened V by 3 bases and J by 4 bases, and 5 bases separated the two germline ends. This CDR3 contains 12 residues. Here the CDR3 reads CASSLTADTQYF. The DNA of the CDR3 is TGTGCCAGCAGCTTGACGGCAGATACGCAGTATTTT.

V usage is TRBV15 and J usage is TRBJ1-1, with TRBD1 matching over 7 bases. CDR3 size: 12 residues. The V and J ends lost 2 bases and 7 bases, in that order; junction bases with no gene match: 1. CDR1 and CDR2 (germline): LNHNV, YYDKDF (reference sequence). CDR3 sequence reads: CATSRNRGEAFF. In nucleotides, the CDR3 is TGTGCCACCAGCAGAAACAGGGGTGAAGCTTTCTTT.

This clone occurred once. The chain carries TRBV28 and TRBJ1-2; 9 bases line up with TRBD1. The CDR3 is 13 residues long. Trimming cost V 6 bases and J 8 bases; bases outside gene matches: 7. Germline CDR1 and CDR2: MDHEN and SYDVKM. The DNA of the CDR3 is TGTGCCAGCAGCCAAGACAGGGGGGGAGGCTACACCTTC. Its translation: CASSQDRGGGYTF.

This clone was detected once. J is TRBJ2-7 and V is TRBV4-1; the D gene is possibly TRBD2 (6 bases). The CDR3 extends over 16 amino acids. The V end lost 2 bases, the J end lost 5 bases, and 19 bases lay between the germline ends. Germline values: CDR1 MGHRA, CDR2 YSYEKL. CDR3 coding DNA: TGCGCCAGCAGCCAAATCGGAAGCGGGCCCCGAGACGAGCAGTACTTC. It encodes CASSQIGSGPRDEQYF.

V usage is TRBV18 and J usage is TRBJ1-1; 7 nucleotides agree with TRBD1. Germline V CDR1 and CDR2: KGHSH, LQKENI. J was trimmed by 0 bases and V by 0 bases; bases with no gene match: 1. CDR3 length: 15 amino acids. The CDR3 is CASSPPRGLNTEAFF. CDR3 nucleotides: TGTGCCAGCTCACCACCTAGGGGGCTGAACACTGAAGCTTTCTTT.

The rearrangement uses TRBV10-1 and TRBJ2-7; 9 bases fit TRBD1. Germline V gene data show CDR1 as WNHNN and CDR2 as SYGVQD (reference sequence). The CDR3 loop spans 14 amino acids. Trimming cost V 5 bases and J 5 bases; bases outside gene matches: 7. The CDR3 sequence is CASSPGTGMHEQYF. The DNA of the CDR3 is TGCGCCAGCAGTCCCGGGACAGGGATGCACGAGCAGTACTTC.

The chain links TRBV11-2 to TRBJ2-1; D not resolved. The CDR3 contains 12 residues. Germline values: CDR1 SGHAT, CDR2 FQNNGV. Trimming cost V 8 bases and J 7 bases, with 12 bases left between them. CDR3 sequence reads: CASGVARNEQFF. Here the CDR3 DNA reads TGTGCCAGCGGCGTGGCTCGGAATGAGCAGTTCTTC.

V usage is TRBV6-4 and J usage is TRBJ2-2, with 15 bases matching TRBD2. CDR1 and CDR2 (germline): MRHNA, SNTAGT. Unmatched junction bases numbered 8, after V lost 6 bases and J lost 6 bases. The CDR3 runs to 17 residues. The CDR3 is CASRVDGLAGGSGELFF. The CDR3 DNA reads as TGTGCCAGCAGAGTAGACGGACTAGCGGGAGGGTCCGGGGAGCTGTTTTTT.

Regarding this clone: The sample carries other DNA sequences with the same CDR3. The chain is built from TRBV18 and TRBJ2-7; the match to TRBD1 covers 8 bases. CDR1 KGHSH and CDR2 LQKENI come from the germline V gene. The CDR3 loop spans 15 amino acids. The J segment lost 2 bases and the V segment lost 3 bases, leaving 6 bases of the junction unmatched. DNA of the CDR3: TGTGCCAGCTCACCCGGGACAGGAGGCCCCTACGAGCAGTACTTC. Translation: CASSPGTGGPYEQYF. The full variable domain, in which reference TRBV18 and TRBJ2-7 provide the parts outside the CDR3, is NAGVMQNPRHLVRRRGQEARLRCSPMKGHSHVYWYRQLPEEGLKFMVYLQKENIIDESGMPKERFSAEFPKEGPSILRIQQVVRGDSAAYFCASSPGTGGPYEQYFGPGTRLTVT.

In its sample, this clone was seen once. V usage is TRBV28 and J usage is TRBJ2-1; 13 nucleotides match TRBD2. Germline V lookup: CDR1 MDHEN, CDR2 SYDVKM. Trimming removed 5 bases from V and 6 bases from J; junction bases left unmatched: 7. This CDR3 is built from 16 residues. Written as DNA, the CDR3 is TGTGCCAGCAGTACCTGGACTAGCGGGAGATCCAATGAGCAGTTCTTC. Its translation is CASSTWTSGRSNEQFF.

This clone was counted once. The chain joins TRBV9 to TRBJ1-1, with D maybe TRBD1 (6 bases). CDR3 length: 12 amino acids. V lost 0 bases to trimming and J lost 10 bases, with 10 bases between them. In germline, CDR1 is SGDLS, CDR2 YYNGEE. The DNA for the CDR3 is TGTGCCAGCAGCGTAGTTGGGGGCGCAGCTTTCTTT. This translates into CASSVVGGAAFF. Supplemented by reference TRBV9 and TRBJ1-1, the full variable domain reads DSGVTQTPKHLITATGQRVTLRCSPRSGDLSVYWYQQSLDQGLQFLIQYYNGEERAKGNILERFSAQQFPDLHSELNLSSLELGDSALYFCASSVVGGAAFFGQGTRLTVV.

Regarding this clone: The junction and the germline gene differ at one end; a read error may be behind it. V gene TRBV7-7 combines with J gene TRBJ2-1; 9 bases match TRBD2. CDR1 SSHAT and CDR2 FNYEAQ come from the germline V gene (reference sequence). The CDR3 extends over 16 amino acids. CDR3 in DNA: TGTGCTAGCAGCCCTCTTCATAGCGGGAGAATCCATGAGCAGTTCTTC. Translating gives CASSPLHSGRIHEQFF. Full variable domain (missing parts from reference TRBV7-7 and TRBJ2-1): GAGVSQSPRYKVTKRGQDVTLRCDPISSHATLYWYQQALGQGPEFLTYFNYEAQPDKSGLPSDRFSAERPEGSISTLTIQRTEQRDSAMYRCASSPLHSGRIHEQFFGPGTRLTVL.

The chain uses TRBV6-1 and TRBJ2-1, with 8 bases lining up with TRBD2. The CDR3 is 20 residues long. Trimming at V came to 4 bases and at J to 6 bases, leaving 23 bases not matched to a gene. The germline V gene has CDR1 MNHNS and CDR2 SASEGT. CDR3 bases: TGTGCCAGCAGTGCAATAAAATACCCGGGACTAGGTGGAGGAGCCAATGAGCAGTTCTTC. This codes for CASSAIKYPGLGGGANEQFF.

Regarding this clone: Other DNA sequences in this sample translate to the same CDR3. This sequence joins TRBV6-6 and TRBJ2-2; D not resolved. This CDR3 has 14 residues. With 6 bases removed from V and 4 bases from J, the gap between germline ends came to 12 bases. CDR1 and CDR2 from the germline V gene are MNHNY and SVGAGI (reference sequence). CDR3 in DNA: TGTGCCAGCAGGTCCCGGGCTCTCACCGGGGAGCTGTTTTTT. Translated: CASRSRALTGELFF.

The rearrangement uses TRBV5-1 and TRBJ2-1; 10 bases map to TRBD2. The CDR3 runs 14 residues. Germline CDR1 SGHRS, CDR2 YFSETQ. With 5 bases clipped from V and 8 bases from J, the junction kept 7 bases outside the gene matches. CDR3 protein: CASRIAGGWDEQFF. In DNA, the CDR3 is TGCGCCAGCAGAATAGCGGGAGGTTGGGATGAGCAGTTCTTC.

The chain couples TRBV19 to TRBJ1-4; possibly TRBD1 for D (5 bases). The CDR3 has 14 amino acids. Trimming removed 10 bases from V and 7 bases from J, with 19 bases in between. Germline lookup yields CDR1 LNHDA and CDR2 SQIVND (reference sequence). The CDR3 DNA reads as TGTGCCACAGAGCCGGGACTTGGGTTTGAAAAACTGTTTTTT. The encoded protein is CATEPGLGFEKLFF.

V gene TRBV5-5 combines with J gene TRBJ2-7; D not certain. CDR1 is SGHKS, CDR2 YYEKEE, per germline (reference sequence). V was pared by 3 bases and J by 1 base, with 8 bases between. The CDR3 runs to 13 residues. This chain's CDR3 is CASSYIDSYEQYF. The DNA for the CDR3 is TGTGCCAGCAGCTACATTGATTCCTACGAGCAGTACTTC. Looking up the rest from reference TRBV5-5 and TRBJ2-7 gives the full variable domain: DAGVTQSPTHLIKTRGQQVTLRCSPISGHKSVSWYQQVLGQGPQFIFQYYEKEERGRGNFPDRFSARQFPNYSSELNVNALLLGDSALYLCASSYIDSYEQYFGPGTRLTVT.

This chain joins TRBV6-6 and TRBJ1-3, with D unclear. Germline-derived CDR1 and CDR2 are MNHNY and SVGAGI (reference sequence). The CDR3 has 15 amino acids. Trimming stripped 0 bases from V and 5 bases from J, with 11 bases between. The CDR3 nucleotides read TGTGCCAGCAGTTACTCCCGAGACGGAAGAAACACCATATATTTT. Protein product: CASSYSRDGRNTIYF.

The chain couples TRBV19 to TRBJ2-3; 10 positions match TRBD1. In germline, CDR1 is LNHDA, CDR2 SQIVND (reference sequence). The CDR3 runs 14 residues. V was clipped by 8 bases and J by 1 base; unmatched bases: 3. Here the CDR3 reads CASRQGAGTDTQYF. CDR3 nucleotides: TGTGCCAGTCGACAGGGGGCGGGCACAGATACGCAGTATTTT.

The chain uses TRBV11-2 and TRBJ2-1; D gene uncertain. Germline CDR1 is SGHAT and CDR2 is FQNNGV. The CDR3 contains 13 residues. The V end lost 1 base, the J end lost 7 bases, and 8 bases lay between the germline ends. Written as DNA, the CDR3 is TGTGCCAGCAGCTTAGGCCGTGTTAATGAGCAGTTCTTC. Translated: CASSLGRVNEQFF. The complete variable domain, with remaining parts taken from reference TRBV11-2 and TRBJ2-1, reads EAGVAQSPRYKIIEKRQSVAFWCNPISGHATLYWYQQILGQGPKLLIQFQNNGVVDDSQLPKDRFSAERLKGVDSTLKIQPAKLEDSAVYLCASSLGRVNEQFFGPGTRLTVL.

This clone was picked up one time. V gene TRBV10-1 combines with J gene TRBJ2-3; D may be TRBD2 (6 bases). Germline loops: CDR1 WNHNN, CDR2 SYGVQD (reference sequence). The CDR3 contains 14 residues. V was pared by 6 bases and J by 4 bases, with 14 bases between. Here the CDR3 reads CASSRLGKADTQYF. The CDR3 DNA follows: TGCGCCAGCAGCCGACTAGGCAAGGCAGATACGCAGTATTTT.

The chain couples TRBV27 to TRBJ2-7; D may correspond to TRBD1 or TRBD2 (6 bases each). Germline CDR1 is MNHEY and CDR2 is SMNVEV (reference sequence). This CDR3 contains 15 residues. V gave up 7 bases and J gave up 5 bases, with 21 bases separating them. Here the CDR3 reads CASIPRGEAPNEQYF. The CDR3 DNA follows: TGTGCCAGCATCCCGAGGGGGGAGGCTCCCAACGAGCAGTACTTC.

This chain joins TRBV9 and TRBJ2-1; weak D call: TRBD2 (6 bases). The CDR3 loop spans 16 amino acids. V lost 3 bases and J lost 3, with 16 bases in between. Germline CDR1 is SGDLS and CDR2 is YYNGEE. The CDR3 DNA reads as TGTGCCAGCAGCGCCCCTTTAGCGGCAATCTACAATGAGCAGTTCTTC. It encodes CASSAPLAAIYNEQFF.